This T cell receptor beta chain was sequenced during a study of vaccination and CD4 T cells after COVID-19. Study-wide points: Within the convalescent patients, spike mono-reactivity was found in 304 of 307 vaccine-specific clones.

Trimming removed 5 bases at V and 4 bases at J, with 11 bases between. This CDR3 has 13 residues. Germline values: CDR1 SGHTA, CDR2 FQGTGA. Treatment meaning: approximately 10-day PBMC culture with coronavirus spike peptide pools or control peptides (ViraFEST assay). Comment on this clonotype: As yet, its antigen is unknown.

Oncomine TCR Beta short-read sequencing was applied to DNA from cultured CD4+ T cells. TCRdb reprocessed the PCR reads with MiXCR, giving one entry per CDR3 protein. The sample carries approximately 20,000 distinct CDR3 sequences, more than 50% recorded once. The rearrangement joins TRBV7-3 to TRBJ1-2; D possibly corresponds to TRBD1 (6 bases). The material sequenced was CD4+ T cells from blood, cultured in vitro. This receptor was identified in a human donor who had recovered from COVID-19. The CDR3 loop is CASSALTGYGYTF. CDR3 DNA sequence: TGTGCCAGCAGCGCCCTGACAGGCTATGGCTACACCTTC.